The 4 T cell receptor beta chains below were found in one sample sequenced in a study of blood T cell repertoires in COVID-19. Assay used: immunoSEQ multiplex PCR; TCRdb lists only in-frame clones, some missing. This sample yields 300,000 to 450,000 clones, of which more than 85% are seen a single time; more than 1% belongs to the top ten. Material for sequencing was PBMCs or T cells enriched from blood (not recorded which). The receptors stem from a young woman who had recovered from COVID-19.

J is TRBJ1-5 and V is TRBV4-1; 7 positions match TRBD1. J gave up 0 bases and V 0 bases, and 2 bases lay outside the gene matches. Germline values: CDR1 MGHRA, CDR2 YSYEKL. The CDR3 is 16 amino acids. CDR3 sequence reads: CASSQEQGNSNQPQHF. CDR3 nucleotides: TGCGCCAGCAGCCAAGAACAGGGGAATAGCAATCAGCCCCAGCATTTT.

This clone was counted once. The chain is built from TRBV6-5 and TRBJ2-2; D is uncertain. V lost 4 bases and J lost 2, with 11 bases in between. The germline V gene has CDR1 MNHEY and CDR2 SVGAGI. This CDR3 comprises 15 residues. CDR3 residues: CASSSTRTNTGELFF. The DNA of the CDR3 is TGTGCCAGCAGTTCGACACGAACAAACACCGGGGAGCTGTTTTTT.

The V gene is TRBV28, the J gene TRBJ2-6; D may be TRBD2 (5 bases). The CDR3 has 17 amino acids. Looked up from germline, CDR1 is MDHEN and CDR2 is SYDVKM. Trimming removed 3 bases at V and 0 bases at J, with 12 bases between. Here the CDR3 DNA reads TGTGCCAGCAGTTTTGAAGGGAGCCACTCTGGGGCCAACGTCCTGACTTTC. This sequence encodes CASSFEGSHSGANVLTF.

The CDR3 nucleotides are TGCAGCGTTGGACGGGGGGACACTGAAGCTTTCTTT. Translating gives CSVGRGDTEAFF. The chain couples TRBV29-1 to TRBJ1-1; D may be TRBD1 (5 bases). This CDR3 is 12 amino acids long. Germline V gene lookup returns CDR1 SQVTM and CDR2 ANQGSEA. V lost 4 bases and J lost 3, with 9 bases in between.